Below, 3 T cell receptor beta chains from the same sample are listed, as sequenced in a study of metastatic and nonmetastatic thyroid tumors. Not a single patient had been given any form of treatment at any point before undergoing thyroid surgery. TCRdb re-called clones via MiXCR from the PCR reads. Of roughly 48,000 clones in the sample, roughly a fifth were seen once. Material: blood. The receptors stem from a male donor with papillary thyroid cancer or a benign thyroid nodule (not recorded which). Some clones in this sample may be carry-over from other donors' samples.

This clone was recorded at least ten times. J is TRBJ2-2 and V is TRBV5-6; 8 bases agree with TRBD1. CDR1 and CDR2 (germline): SGHDT, YYEEEE. The V segment lost 4 bases and the J segment 1 base; nucleotides outside the gene matches: 9. This CDR3 has 17 amino acids. In nucleotides, the CDR3 is TGTGCCAGCAGCCGAAAAGGGACAGGTTTGAACACCGGGGAGCTGTTTTTT. It translates to CASSRKGTGLNTGELFF.

Judged by abundance, this clone is medium-sized (0.01 to 0.1%). The chain uses TRBV24-1 and TRBJ1-2; a weak D match, TRBD1 (5 bases). V was shortened by 8 bases and J by 1 base, with 25 bases between the two germline ends. The CDR3 totals 18 residues. Germline V gene sequence: CDR1 KGHDR, CDR2 SFDVKD. DNA of the CDR3: TGTGCCACCACCACCGGGACGCGGGAAGAGGACGGTAACTATGGCTACACCTTC. Amino acids: CATTTGTREEDGNYGYTF.

This clone was observed at least ten times. The sample contains more than one DNA sequence encoding this CDR3. The chain couples TRBV2 to TRBJ2-1; TRBD1 agrees at 7 bases. The CDR3 extends over 12 amino acids. The V and J ends lost 4 bases and 7 bases, in that order; junction bases with no gene match: 1. The germline CDR1 and CDR2 sequences are SNHLY and FYNNEI. The CDR3 region is CASSVQGNEQFF. The CDR3 nucleotides are TGTGCCAGCAGTGTACAGGGGAATGAGCAGTTCTTC.